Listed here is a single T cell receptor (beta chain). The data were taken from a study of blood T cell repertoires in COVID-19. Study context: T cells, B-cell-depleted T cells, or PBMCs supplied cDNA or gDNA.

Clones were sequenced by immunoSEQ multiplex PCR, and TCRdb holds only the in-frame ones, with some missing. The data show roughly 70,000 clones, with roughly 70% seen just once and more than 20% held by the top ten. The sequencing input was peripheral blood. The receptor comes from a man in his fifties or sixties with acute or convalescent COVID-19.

CDR3 nucleotide sequence: TGTGCCAGTCGGGATAACGGGGGATACGAGCAGTACTTC. Translating it yields CASRDNGGYEQYF. This chain links TRBV19 with TRBJ2-7, with D perhaps TRBD2 (6 bases). CDR3 length equals 13 residues. The germline V and J ends were trimmed by 8 bases and 4 bases, with 15 bases remaining between them. Germline CDR1 and CDR2: LNHDA and SQIVND (reference sequence).